The 32 T cell receptor beta chains listed next were all sequenced from one sample in a study of cytomegalovirus exposure and HLA in healthy donors. The PCR ran on 60 Vbeta and 13 Jbeta primers. Profiling relied on immunoSEQ multiplex PCR, and the TCRdb table lists in-frame clones only, not all of them. The sample includes around 160,000 clones, approximately 83% of them seen just once. Sequencing was done on a sample of PBMCs. These receptors all stem from a man aged 18 to 30 in good health and CMV-seropositive.

The chain combines TRBV6-4 with TRBJ2-2; maybe TRBD1 (6 bases). CDR3 length: 16 residues. Germline CDR1 is MRHNA and CDR2 is SNTAGT. The V and J ends lost 0 bases and 4 bases respectively, with 12 bases between them. CDR3 protein: CASSDSQGHGTGELFF. For the CDR3, the DNA is TGTGCCAGCAGTGACTCCCAGGGGCATGGCACCGGGGAGCTGTTTTTT.

V is TRBV4-3 and J is TRBJ2-1; D possibly corresponds to TRBD2 (6 bases). The germline V gene encodes CDR1 LGHNA and CDR2 YSLEER. The CDR3 covers 13 residues. V lost 4 bases, J lost 7 bases, and 11 bases lay in between. The CDR3 region is CASSLRLVNEQFF. The CDR3 nucleotides are TGCGCCAGCAGCCTTCGACTAGTTAATGAGCAGTTCTTC.

The V call is TRBV5-1, the J call TRBJ2-2; D is ambiguous. V gave up 2 bases and J gave up 2 bases, with 7 bases separating them. Germline V gene sequence: CDR1 SGHRS, CDR2 YFSETQ. There are 14 residues in the CDR3. The CDR3 region is CASSFIFNTGELFF. Written as DNA, the CDR3 is TGCGCCAGCAGCTTTATATTCAACACCGGGGAGCTGTTTTTT.

The J gene is TRBJ1-1, the V gene TRBV7-9, with 8 positions matching TRBD1. This CDR3 region has 17 residues. Germline trimming cut 4 bases from V and 0 bases from J; bases unmatched to any gene: 10. Germline assignment: CDR1 SEHNR and CDR2 FQNEAQ (reference sequence). DNA for the CDR3: TGTGCCAGCAGCTCCCCGCCCAGGGGGCGAATGAACACTGAAGCTTTCTTT. It yields the protein CASSSPPRGRMNTEAFF.

The gene calls are TRBV5-5 and TRBJ2-5; unclear D gene. Per germline, CDR1 SGHKS and CDR2 YYEKEE (reference sequence). V gave up 0 bases and J gave up 1 base, with 4 bases separating them. The CDR3 loop spans 13 amino acids. CDR3 residues: CASSLGSQETQYF. The CDR3, as DNA: TGTGCCAGCAGCTTGGGCAGCCAAGAGACCCAGTACTTC. The whole variable domain, filled in from reference TRBV5-5 and TRBJ2-5, reads DAGVTQSPTHLIKTRGQQVTLRCSPISGHKSVSWYQQVLGQGPQFIFQYYEKEERGRGNFPDRFSARQFPNYSSELNVNALLLGDSALYLCASSLGSQETQYFGPGTRLLVL.

This chain joins TRBV5-1 and TRBJ1-2; D perhaps matches TRBD1 (6 bases). The CDR3 is 12 amino acids. V was shortened by 6 bases and J by 4 bases, with 10 bases between the two germline ends. Germline V gene data show CDR1 as SGHRS and CDR2 as YFSETQ. The CDR3 sequence is CASKTGPYGYTF. DNA of the CDR3: TGCGCCAGCAAAACAGGGCCCTATGGCTACACCTTC.

This chain joins TRBV14 and TRBJ1-2; 9 positions match TRBD1. V was clipped by 0 bases and J by 3 bases; unmatched bases: 2. The CDR3 sequence is 15 residues long. Germline CDR1 reads SGHDN; CDR2 reads FVKESK. For the CDR3, the DNA is TGTGCCAGCAGCCAAGATCACAGGGGGCACTATGGCTACACCTTC. Protein product: CASSQDHRGHYGYTF.

The chain has TRBV7-2 and TRBJ2-7, with 7 bases matching TRBD1. Trimming cost V 0 bases and J 6 bases; bases outside gene matches: 2. Germline assignment: CDR1 SGHTA and CDR2 FQGNSA. This CDR3 comprises 13 residues. The CDR3 reads CASSLARTGEQYF. The CDR3 bases are TGTGCCAGCAGCTTAGCGAGGACAGGCGAGCAGTACTTC.

The chain recombines TRBV5-1 with TRBJ2-6; D might be TRBD2 (6 bases). The CDR3 sequence is 14 residues long. V was cut by 9 bases and J by 2 bases, with 12 bases left in between. Germline loops: CDR1 SGHRS, CDR2 YFSETQ. Written as DNA, the CDR3 is TGCGCCACTACTCTAGCGACTGGGGCCAACGTCCTGACTTTC. Translation: CATTLATGANVLTF.

The gene calls are TRBV5-1 and TRBJ2-6, with a possible D match to TRBD2 (5 bases). CDR3 length equals 15 residues. Germline V gene data show CDR1 as SGHRS and CDR2 as YFSETQ. V lost 1 base, J lost 2 bases, and 7 bases lay in between. The CDR3 spells CASSLRGTGANVLTF. The CDR3 bases are TGCGCCAGCAGCTTGCGAGGGACTGGGGCCAACGTCCTGACTTTC.

V gene TRBV5-4 combines with J gene TRBJ2-4, with a possible D match to TRBD2 (6 bases). The V end lost 5 bases, the J end lost 7 bases, and 7 bases lay between the germline ends. The CDR3 consists of 11 residues. Germline V gene data show CDR1 as SGHNT and CDR2 as YYREEE (reference sequence). CDR3: CASREGNIQYF. CDR3 bases: TGTGCCAGCAGGGAGGGGAACATTCAGTACTTC.

In this sample, this clone turned up a few times. The DNA of the CDR3 is TGTGCCAGCAGTTCCGAGGGACAGATCTATGGCTACACCTTC. Translation: CASSSEGQIYGYTF. V gene TRBV6-5 combines with J gene TRBJ1-2; 7 nucleotides line up with TRBD1. The CDR3 is 14 residues long. V gave up 4 bases and J gave up 4 bases; unmatched junction bases: 6. Germline CDR1 MNHEY, CDR2 SVGAGI.

The chain couples TRBV5-4 to TRBJ1-3; D gene uncertain. This CDR3 is built from 16 residues. Germline values: CDR1 SGHNT, CDR2 YYREEE (reference sequence). Between the trimmed V and J ends, which lost 0 bases and 1 base, there was a span of 11 bases. CDR3 nucleotide sequence: TGTGCCAGCAGCTTGGGCGGGCCAATGTCTGGAAACACCATATATTTT. It yields the protein CASSLGGPMSGNTIYF.

This clone was found a few times. The genes are TRBV10-2 and TRBJ2-7; the D gene is possibly TRBD2 (6 bases). This CDR3 comprises 13 residues. Germline CDR1 is WSHSY and CDR2 is SAAADI. Trimming left V 6 bases short and J 3 bases short, with 12 bases between. The CDR3 DNA reads as TGCGCCAGCAGGGGGAGCGGGTACTACGAGCAGTACTTC. It translates to CASRGSGYYEQYF.

The rearrangement links TRBV7-3 to TRBJ2-1, with TRBD2 matching over 9 bases. Trimming cost V 0 bases and J 5 bases; bases outside gene matches: 5. From germline, CDR1 is SGHTA and CDR2 FQGTGA. This CDR3 is 16 amino acids long. The CDR3 DNA sequence: TGTGCCAGCAGCTTAACTCCGGGACTAGCAAACAATGAGCAGTTCTTC. Its protein is CASSLTPGLANNEQFF.

This clone came up a few times. One end of the junction does not line up with germline, which may come from a read error. This chain joins TRBV5-1 and TRBJ1-1, with D uncertain. This CDR3 is built from 13 residues. CDR1 is SGHRS and CDR2 is YFSETQ in the germline V gene. CDR3 nucleotides: TGCGCCAGCAGGTTGGATGTGGGAGGCGGAGCTTTCTTT. Its translation is CASRLDVGGGAFF.

J is TRBJ1-2 and V is TRBV25-1, with 9 bases that match TRBD1. Germline assignment: CDR1 MGHDK and CDR2 SYGVNS. The V and J ends lost 4 bases and 8 bases, in that order; junction bases with no gene match: 14. This CDR3 is built from 16 residues. CDR3 nucleotides: TGTGCCAGCAGTGCGCCCGGACAGGGGCCCCCTAAGGGCTACACCTTC. Its protein product is CASSAPGQGPPKGYTF.

V and J are TRBV5-1 and TRBJ1-3, with a weak D call TRBD1 (6 bases). The CDR3 sequence is 16 residues long. The germline CDR1 and CDR2 sequences are SGHRS and YFSETQ. Between the trimmed V and J ends, which lost 0 bases and 0 bases, there was a span of 10 bases. The CDR3, as DNA: TGCGCCAGCAGCTTGGAACAGGGCATCTCTGGAAACACCATATATTTT. Its translation: CASSLEQGISGNTIYF.

This clone has only one observation. CDR3 DNA sequence: TGCGCCAGCAGCCAAGAAGACAGTCAAGAGACCCAGTACTTC. This encodes CASSQEDSQETQYF. The genes are TRBV4-1 and TRBJ2-5; possible D gene TRBD1, 5 bases. The CDR3 is 14 amino acids. Germline CDR1 MGHRA, CDR2 YSYEKL. The V and J ends lost 0 bases and 2 bases respectively, with 7 bases between them.

This chain links TRBV9 with TRBJ2-3, with 7 bases lining up with TRBD2. The germline V gene has CDR1 SGDLS and CDR2 YYNGEE. This CDR3 is built from 15 residues. Trimming cost V 0 bases and J 4 bases; bases outside gene matches: 5. In DNA, the CDR3 is TGTGCCAGCAGCGTAGCGGGGGGTCACGCAGATACGCAGTATTTT. Its translation: CASSVAGGHADTQYF.

In nucleotides, the CDR3 is TGCGCCAGCAGCGCCTGGGGCCGCGAGCAGTACTTC. Residues: CASSAWGREQYF. The chain joins TRBV5-1 to TRBJ2-7; D possibly corresponds to TRBD1 (5 bases). Germline CDR1 is SGHRS and CDR2 is YFSETQ. Trimming shortened V by 4 bases and J by 6 bases, and 11 bases separated the two germline ends. The CDR3 extends over 12 amino acids.

The chain employs TRBV2 and TRBJ1-1; no clear D. From germline, CDR1 is SNHLY and CDR2 FYNNEI. V lost 7 bases and J 5 bases, leaving 14 bases between the germline ends. This CDR3 comprises 13 residues. As DNA, the CDR3 is TGTGCCAGCAACCGAGGACCGGGGACTGAAGCTTTCTTT. It codes for CASNRGPGTEAFF.

This chain joins TRBV7-6 and TRBJ1-4; possible D gene TRBD1, 5 bases. Per germline, CDR1 SGHVS and CDR2 FNYEAQ. The CDR3 contains 15 residues. V dropped 4 bases and J dropped 1 base, with 10 bases sitting between them. The CDR3 DNA is TGTGCCAGCAGCTACTCAACAGGAACTAATGAAAAACTGTTTTTT. This codes for CASSYSTGTNEKLFF.

V gene TRBV30 combines with J gene TRBJ2-7, with a tentative D call TRBD1 (6 bases). The V end lost 1 base, the J end lost 3 bases, and 19 bases lay between the germline ends. Per the germline V gene, CDR1 is GTSNPN and CDR2 is SVGIG (reference sequence). The CDR3 length is 16 residues. The CDR3 spells CAWSGGYGQRIYEQYF. CDR3 in DNA: TGTGCCTGGAGTGGAGGGTACGGACAGAGGATCTACGAGCAGTACTTC.

The genes are TRBV7-9 and TRBJ2-5; 7 bases are shared with TRBD1. The V gene's germline CDR1 is SEHNR and CDR2 FQNEAQ (reference sequence). CDR3 length equals 17 residues. The V segment lost 2 bases and the J segment 5 bases; nucleotides outside the gene matches: 14. The CDR3 reads CASSLQQGPFPLETQYF. In DNA, the CDR3 is TGTGCCAGCAGCTTACAACAGGGGCCTTTTCCCTTGGAGACCCAGTACTTC.

V is TRBV27 and J is TRBJ1-2, with 8 bases that match TRBD1. Germline loops: CDR1 MNHEY, CDR2 SMNVEV (reference sequence). CDR3 size: 13 residues. Unmatched junction bases numbered 3, after V lost 5 bases and J lost 4 bases. Here the CDR3 DNA reads TGTGCCAGCAGTACAGGGGGAGGCTATGGCTACACCTTC. It codes for CASSTGGGYGYTF.

The chain has TRBV30 and TRBJ1-2; 9 nucleotides match TRBD1. J lost 2 bases, V lost 0 bases, and 4 bases had no gene match. Germline V CDR1 and CDR2: GTSNPN, SVGIG (reference sequence). The CDR3 runs 15 residues. The DNA of the CDR3 is TGTGCCTGGAGTGTGGGGACAGGGACGAACTATGGCTACACCTTC. It yields the protein CAWSVGTGTNYGYTF.

This clone was detected once. The V and J genes are TRBV7-8 and TRBJ1-2; D might be TRBD1 (5 bases). In germline, CDR1 is SGHVS, CDR2 FQNEAQ. The CDR3 extends over 17 amino acids. Trimming removed 2 bases at V and 0 bases at J, with 16 bases between. The CDR3 nucleotides are TGTGCCAGCAGCTTACGCTTCCCGTTACAGGCTAACTATGGCTACACCTTC. This translates into CASSLRFPLQANYGYTF.

The chain uses TRBV18 and TRBJ2-7; tentative D call: TRBD2 (5 bases). The V end was cut by 2 bases, the J end by 2 bases, with 13 bases between. This CDR3 is built from 15 residues. Germline V lookup: CDR1 KGHSH, CDR2 LQKENI. The DNA of the CDR3 is TGTGCCAGCTCACCAATGAATACCGGGACCTACGAGCAGTACTTC. As protein: CASSPMNTGTYEQYF.

This chain connects TRBV7-6 to TRBJ2-5; a possible D gene is TRBD1 (5 bases). The CDR3 is 14 residues long. Looked up from germline, CDR1 is SGHVS and CDR2 is FNYEAQ. V lost 2 bases and J lost 5, with 12 bases in between. Written as DNA, the CDR3 is TGTGCCAGCAGCTTAATTCCAGGGCGCGAGACCCAGTACTTC. Protein: CASSLIPGRETQYF. Using reference TRBV7-6 and TRBJ2-5 for the parts outside the CDR3, the full variable domain is GAGVSQSPRYKVTKRGQDVALRCDPISGHVSLYWYRQALGQGPEFLTYFNYEAQQDKSGLPNDRFSAERPEGSISTLTIQRTEQRDSAMYRCASSLIPGRETQYFGPGTRLLVL.

V is TRBV2 and J is TRBJ1-1; 9 bases align to TRBD1. J was trimmed by 0 bases and V by 3 bases; bases with no gene match: 2. The CDR3 extends over 15 amino acids. Germline CDR1 is SNHLY and CDR2 is FYNNEI. The CDR3 reads CASSETGGMNTEAFF. Here the CDR3 DNA reads TGTGCCAGCAGTGAGACAGGGGGGATGAACACTGAAGCTTTCTTT.

The chain employs TRBV19 and TRBJ1-2; D possibly corresponds to TRBD1 (5 bases). The CDR3 contains 13 residues. Trimming removed 2 bases from V and 8 bases from J, with 12 bases in between. Per the germline V gene, CDR1 is LNHDA and CDR2 is SQIVND (reference sequence). The CDR3 reads CASSIQGREGYTF. The CDR3 DNA reads as TGTGCCAGTAGTATACAGGGTCGAGAAGGCTACACCTTC.